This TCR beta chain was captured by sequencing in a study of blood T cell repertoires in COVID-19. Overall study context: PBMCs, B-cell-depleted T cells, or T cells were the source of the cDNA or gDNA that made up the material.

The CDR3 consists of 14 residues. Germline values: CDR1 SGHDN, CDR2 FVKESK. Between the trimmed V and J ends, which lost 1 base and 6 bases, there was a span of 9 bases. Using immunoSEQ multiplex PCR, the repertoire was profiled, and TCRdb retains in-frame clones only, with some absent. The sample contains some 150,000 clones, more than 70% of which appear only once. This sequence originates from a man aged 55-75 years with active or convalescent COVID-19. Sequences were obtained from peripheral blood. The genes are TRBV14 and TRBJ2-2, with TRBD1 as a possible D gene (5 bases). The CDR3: CASSQARGPGELFF. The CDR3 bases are TGTGCCAGCAGCCAAGCAAGGGGTCCCGGGGAGCTGTTTTTT.